This T cell receptor (beta chain) is drawn from a study of T cell responses to AZD1222 COVID-19 vaccine. Broader study findings: Nearly half of spike-specific TCRs reportedly go after variant regions that carry no mutations.

Produced via immunoSEQ multiplex PCR; TCRdb's table is partial and in-frame only. Among more than 140,000 clones listed, around 91% were seen once. In this sample, this clone turned up a few times. The antigen remains unidentified. Germline CDR1 SGHVS, CDR2 FQNEAQ. V lost 5 bases to trimming and J lost 7 bases; unmatched junction nucleotides: 7. This CDR3 spans 15 amino acids. The gene calls are TRBV7-8 and TRBJ2-1; TRBD2 agrees at 11 bases. Sequenced here: peripheral blood, sampled on day 0 of AZD1222 vaccination. The sequence derives from an adult in good health. CDR3 in amino acids: CASSLTSGSANEQFF. DNA for the CDR3: TGTGCCAGCAGCCTAACTAGCGGGAGTGCAAATGAGCAGTTCTTC.